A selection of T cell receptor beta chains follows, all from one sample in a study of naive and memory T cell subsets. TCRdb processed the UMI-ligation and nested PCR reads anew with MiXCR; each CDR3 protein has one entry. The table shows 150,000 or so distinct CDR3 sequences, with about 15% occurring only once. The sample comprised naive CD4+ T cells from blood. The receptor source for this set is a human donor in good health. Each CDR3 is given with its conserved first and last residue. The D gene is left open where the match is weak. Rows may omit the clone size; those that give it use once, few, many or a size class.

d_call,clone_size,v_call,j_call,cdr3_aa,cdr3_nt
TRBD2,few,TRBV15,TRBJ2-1,CATSRDGGGWRNEQFF,TGTGCCACCAGCAGAGATGGCGGGGGTTGGAGGAATGAGCAGTTCTTC
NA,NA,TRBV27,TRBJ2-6,CASSLLAEAGANVLTF,TGTGCCAGCAGTTTGTTAGCGGAGGCAGGGGCCAACGTCCTGACTTTC
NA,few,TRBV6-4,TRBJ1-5,CASSEHKGTIRHF,TGTGCCAGCAGCGAACATAAAGGGACGATTCGGCATTTT
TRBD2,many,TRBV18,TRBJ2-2,CASSPGLAGTGELFF,TGTGCCAGCTCACCGGGACTAGCGGGAACCGGGGAGCTGTTTTTT
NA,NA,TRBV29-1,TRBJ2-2,CSVEKGVGTGELFF,TGCAGCGTTGAAAAGGGTGTGGGGACCGGGGAGCTGTTTTTT
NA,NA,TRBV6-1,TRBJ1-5,CASSEDREIPQHF,TGTGCCAGCAGTGAAGACAGGGAAATTCCCCAGCATTTT
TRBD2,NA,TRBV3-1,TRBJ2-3,CASSQEGLAGPDTQYF,TGTGCCAGCAGCCAAGAAGGACTAGCGGGACCAGATACGCAGTATTTT
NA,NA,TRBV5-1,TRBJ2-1,CASSRQESYNEQFF,TGCGCCAGCAGCAGACAGGAATCCTACAATGAGCAGTTCTTC
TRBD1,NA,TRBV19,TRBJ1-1,CASSPDRGPEAFF,TGTGCCAGTAGTCCGGACAGGGGACCTGAAGCTTTCTTT
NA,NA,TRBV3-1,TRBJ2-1,CASSHGADVGYNEQFF,TGTGCCAGCAGCCATGGAGCGGACGTGGGATACAATGAGCAGTTCTTC
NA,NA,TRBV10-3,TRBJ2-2,CAITRDSAGELFF,TGTGCCATCACCCGCGACAGCGCCGGGGAGCTGTTTTTT
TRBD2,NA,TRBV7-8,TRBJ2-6,CASSLARASGARSGANVLTF,TGTGCCAGCAGCTTAGCGCGGGCTAGCGGGGCGAGATCTGGGGCCAACGTCCTGACTTTC
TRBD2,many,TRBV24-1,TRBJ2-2,CATTAGGITGELFF,TGTGCCACCACGGCGGGAGGGATTACCGGGGAGCTGTTTTTT
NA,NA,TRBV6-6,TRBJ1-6,CASSEGVPLHF,TGTGCCAGCAGTGAGGGTGTCCCCCTCCACTTT
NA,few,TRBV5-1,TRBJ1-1,CASSSRPTWVAEAFF,TGCGCCAGCAGCTCCCGTCCCACCTGGGTGGCTGAAGCTTTCTTT
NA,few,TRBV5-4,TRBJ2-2,CASSLKPGLHTGELFF,TGTGCCAGCAGCCTCAAACCGGGACTCCATACCGGGGAGCTGTTTTTT
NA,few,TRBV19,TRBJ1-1,CASSISVNTEAFF,TGTGCCAGTAGTATTTCGGTGAACACTGAAGCTTTCTTT
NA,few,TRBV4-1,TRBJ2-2,CASSQPLRGVYTGELFF,TGCGCCAGCAGCCAGCCCCTCCGAGGGGTTTACACCGGGGAGCTGTTTTTT
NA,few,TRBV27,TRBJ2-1,CASSPRAMYNEQFF,TGTGCCAGCAGTCCCCGGGCGATGTACAATGAGCAGTTCTTC
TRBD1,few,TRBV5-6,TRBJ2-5,CASSATGGIETQYF,TGTGCCAGCAGCGCTACAGGGGGCATAGAGACCCAGTACTTC
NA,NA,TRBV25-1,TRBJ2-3,CASSGSGVDTQYF,TGTGCCAGCAGTGGGTCGGGAGTAGATACGCAGTATTTT
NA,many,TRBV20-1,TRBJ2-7,CSAERDNSYEQYF,TGCAGTGCTGAACGGGACAACTCCTACGAGCAGTACTTC
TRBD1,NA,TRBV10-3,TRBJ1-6,CAIRDRDNSPLHF,TGTGCCATCCGGGACAGAGATAATTCACCCCTCCACTTT
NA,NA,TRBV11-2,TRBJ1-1,CASSFAENTEAFF,TGTGCCAGCAGCTTCGCGGAGAACACTGAAGCTTTCTTT
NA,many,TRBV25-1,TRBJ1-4,CASRVIPEEIEKLFF,TGTGCCAGCAGGGTAATACCCGAGGAAATTGAAAAACTGTTTTTT
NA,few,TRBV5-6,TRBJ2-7,CASSLELQGLVHEQYF,TGTGCCAGCAGCTTGGAACTGCAGGGGTTAGTCCACGAGCAGTACTTC
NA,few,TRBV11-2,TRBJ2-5,CASSLNGRNQETQYF,TGTGCCAGCAGCTTGAACGGCCGTAACCAAGAGACCCAGTACTTC
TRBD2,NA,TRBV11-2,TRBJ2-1,CASSLASGTYNEQFF,TGTGCCAGCAGCTTGGCTAGCGGGACCTACAATGAGCAGTTCTTC
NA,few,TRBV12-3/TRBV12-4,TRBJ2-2,CASRVAGLGELFF,TGTGCCAGCAGGGTAGCAGGGCTCGGGGAGCTGTTTTTT
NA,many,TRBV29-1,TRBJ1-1,CSVVKTAGSLEAFF,TGCAGCGTTGTTAAGACCGCAGGGTCGCTTGAAGCTTTCTTT
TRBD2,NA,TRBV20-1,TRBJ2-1,CSADSGRADEQFF,TGCAGCGCTGACAGCGGGAGGGCCGATGAGCAGTTCTTC
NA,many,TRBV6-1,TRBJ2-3,CASSVTRADTQYF,TGTGCCAGCAGTGTAACTCGCGCAGATACGCAGTATTTT